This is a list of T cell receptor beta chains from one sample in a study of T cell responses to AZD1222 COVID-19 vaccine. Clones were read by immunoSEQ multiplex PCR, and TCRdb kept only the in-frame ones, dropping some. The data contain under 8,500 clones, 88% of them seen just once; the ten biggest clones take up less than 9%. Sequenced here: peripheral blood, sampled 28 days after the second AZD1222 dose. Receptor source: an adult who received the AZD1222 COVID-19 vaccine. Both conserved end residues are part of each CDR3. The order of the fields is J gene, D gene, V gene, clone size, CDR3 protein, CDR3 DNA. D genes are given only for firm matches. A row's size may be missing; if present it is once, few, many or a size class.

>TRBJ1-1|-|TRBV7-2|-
CASNPDPMNTEAFF
TGTGCCAGCAACCCGGACCCGATGAACACTGAAGCTTTCTTT
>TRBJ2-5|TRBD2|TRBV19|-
CASTPMGGETQYF
TGTGCCAGTACCCCGATGGGGGGGGAGACCCAGTACTTC
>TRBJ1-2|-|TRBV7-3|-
CASSLISQIVQGRLRTLGYGYTF
TGTGCCAGCAGCTTAATTTCCCAAATAGTACAGGGCCGACTAAGAACGTTGGGCTATGGCTACACCTTC
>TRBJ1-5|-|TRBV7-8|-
CASSGTGYSNQPQHF
TGTGCCAGCAGCGGTACAGGGTATAGCAATCAGCCCCAGCATTTT
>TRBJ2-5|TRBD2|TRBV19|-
CASSPTPSGSGKTQYF
TGTGCCAGTAGTCCAACACCTAGCGGGAGTGGGAAGACCCAGTACTTC
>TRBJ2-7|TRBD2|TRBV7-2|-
CASSLTSGGYEQYF
TGTGCCAGCAGCTTAACTAGCGGGGGCTACGAGCAGTACTTC
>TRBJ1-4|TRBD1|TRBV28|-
CASSLGGTENEKLFF
TGTGCCAGCAGTTTAGGGGGGACAGAGAATGAAAAACTGTTTTTT
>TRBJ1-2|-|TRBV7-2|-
CASSLTGINYGYTF
TGTGCCAGCAGCTTAACTGGCATTAACTATGGCTACACCTTC
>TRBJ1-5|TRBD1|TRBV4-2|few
CASSQGGQATFPQHF
TGTGCCAGCAGCCAAGGAGGACAGGCCACTTTTCCCCAGCATTTT
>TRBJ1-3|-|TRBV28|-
CASSLYVRDSSGNTIYF
TGTGCCAGCAGTTTATACGTCAGGGACTCCTCTGGAAACACCATATATTTT
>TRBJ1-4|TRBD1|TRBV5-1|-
CASSLTTGTGNEKLFF
TGCGCCAGCAGCTTGACAACCGGGACAGGAAATGAAAAACTGTTTTTT
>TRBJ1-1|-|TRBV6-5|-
CASSLPTIGEAFF
TGTGCCAGCAGTCTACCGACTATAGGGGAAGCTTTCTTT
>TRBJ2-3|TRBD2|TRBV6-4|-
CASSETSGGTDTQYF
TGTGCCAGCAGTGAGACTAGCGGGGGCACAGATACGCAGTATTTT
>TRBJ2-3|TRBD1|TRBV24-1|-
CATSEGTGFDTQYF
TGTGCCACCAGTGAAGGGACAGGGTTTGATACGCAGTATTTT
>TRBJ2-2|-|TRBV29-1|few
CSVAWNTGELFF
TGCAGCGTTGCCTGGAACACCGGGGAGCTGTTTTTT
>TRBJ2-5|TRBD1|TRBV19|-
CASRPTRGEGQKETQYF
TGTGCCAGTAGACCGACCCGGGGTGAGGGACAGAAAGAGACCCAGTACTTC
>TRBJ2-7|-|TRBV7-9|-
CASSPPGTSPSEQYF
TGTGCCAGCAGTCCACCCGGGACCTCCCCCTCTGAGCAGTACTTC
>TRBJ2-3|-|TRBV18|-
CASSPSETDTQYF
TGTGCCAGCTCACCATCGGAAACAGATACGCAGTATTTT